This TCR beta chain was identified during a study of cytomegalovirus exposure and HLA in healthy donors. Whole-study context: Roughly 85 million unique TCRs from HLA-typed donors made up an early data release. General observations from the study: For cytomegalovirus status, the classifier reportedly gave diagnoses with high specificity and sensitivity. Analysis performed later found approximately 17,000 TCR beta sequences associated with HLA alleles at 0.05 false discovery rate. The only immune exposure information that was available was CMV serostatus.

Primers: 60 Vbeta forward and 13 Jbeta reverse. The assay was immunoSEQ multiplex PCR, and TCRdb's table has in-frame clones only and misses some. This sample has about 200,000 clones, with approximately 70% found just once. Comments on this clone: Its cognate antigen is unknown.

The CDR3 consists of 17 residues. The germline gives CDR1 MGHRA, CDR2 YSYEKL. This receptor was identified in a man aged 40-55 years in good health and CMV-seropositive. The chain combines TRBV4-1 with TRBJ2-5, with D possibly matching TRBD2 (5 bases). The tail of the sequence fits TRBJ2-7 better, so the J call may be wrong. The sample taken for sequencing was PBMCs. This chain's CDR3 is CASSREALATSSYEQYF. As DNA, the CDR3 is TGCGCCAGCAGCCGAGAGGCCTTAGCGACCAGCTCCTACGAGCAGTACTTC.